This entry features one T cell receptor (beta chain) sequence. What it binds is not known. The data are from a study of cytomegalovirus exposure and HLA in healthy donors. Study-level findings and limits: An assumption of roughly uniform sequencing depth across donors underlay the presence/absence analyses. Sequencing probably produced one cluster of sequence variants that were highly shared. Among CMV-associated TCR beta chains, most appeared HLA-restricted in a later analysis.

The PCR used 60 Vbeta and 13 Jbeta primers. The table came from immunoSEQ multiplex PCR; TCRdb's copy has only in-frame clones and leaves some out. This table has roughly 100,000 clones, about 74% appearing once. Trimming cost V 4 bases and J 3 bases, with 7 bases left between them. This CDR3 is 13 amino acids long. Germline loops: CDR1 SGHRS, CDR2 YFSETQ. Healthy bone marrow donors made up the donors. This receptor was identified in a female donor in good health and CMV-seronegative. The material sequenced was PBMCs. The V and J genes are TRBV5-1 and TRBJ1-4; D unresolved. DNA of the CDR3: TGCGCCAGCAGCGACATACCTAATGAAAAACTGTTTTTT. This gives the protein CASSDIPNEKLFF.